What follows is one TCR beta chain and its context. Germline V lookup: CDR1 SGHRS, CDR2 YFSETQ. There are 15 residues in the CDR3. V was shortened by 7 bases and J by 5 bases, with 16 bases between the two germline ends. This sample stems from a study of blood T cell repertoires in COVID-19. Study-level background: Sites in the United States, Italy and Spain provided acute and convalescent COVID-19 samples. The analysed material was cDNA or gDNA that came from T cells, B-cell-depleted T cells, or PBMCs.

Sequencing used immunoSEQ multiplex PCR; TCRdb keeps in-frame clones, though not all of them. The repertoire holds 240,000 or so clones, about 80% seen once, with 3% to 3.5% in the top ten. The sequenced sample consisted of peripheral blood. The clonotype originates from an elderly woman with acute or convalescent COVID-19. The chain uses TRBV5-1 and TRBJ1-6; D perhaps matches TRBD1 (6 bases). This chain's CDR3 is CASGLQGRDNSPLHF. In DNA, the CDR3 is TGCGCCAGCGGCCTACAGGGTCGAGATAATTCACCCCTCCACTTT.